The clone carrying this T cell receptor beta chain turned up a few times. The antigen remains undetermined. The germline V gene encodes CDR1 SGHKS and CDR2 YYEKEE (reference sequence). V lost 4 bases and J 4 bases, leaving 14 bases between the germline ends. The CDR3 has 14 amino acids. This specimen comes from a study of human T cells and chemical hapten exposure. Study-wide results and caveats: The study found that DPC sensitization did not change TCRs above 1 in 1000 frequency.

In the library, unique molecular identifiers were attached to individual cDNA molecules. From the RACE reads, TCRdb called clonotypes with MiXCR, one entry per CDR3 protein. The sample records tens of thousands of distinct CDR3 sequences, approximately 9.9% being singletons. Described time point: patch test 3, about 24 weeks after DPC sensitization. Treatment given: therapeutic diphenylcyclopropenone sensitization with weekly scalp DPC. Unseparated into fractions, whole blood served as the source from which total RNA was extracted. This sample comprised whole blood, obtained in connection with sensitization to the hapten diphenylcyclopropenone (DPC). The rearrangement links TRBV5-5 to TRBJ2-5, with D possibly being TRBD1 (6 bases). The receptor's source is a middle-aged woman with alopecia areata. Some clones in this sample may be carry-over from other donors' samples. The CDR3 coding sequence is TGTGCCAGCAGCACCGGACAGCTCAGAGAGACCCAGTACTTC. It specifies CASSTGQLRETQYF. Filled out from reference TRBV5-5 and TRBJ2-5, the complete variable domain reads DAGVTQSPTHLIKTRGQQVTLRCSPISGHKSVSWYQQVLGQGPQFIFQYYEKEERGRGNFPDRFSARQFPNYSSELNVNALLLGDSALYLCASSTGQLRETQYFGPGTRLLVL.